The clone carrying this T cell receptor (beta chain) was observed a handful of times. Its antigen is currently unknown. Germline V gives CDR1 SGHNT, CDR2 YENEEA. V shed 0 bases and J shed 4 bases, with 6 bases lying between them. This CDR3 has 13 residues. The data originate from a study of T cells in tumors after PD-1 blockade. Study-wide background: Treatment was either pembrolizumab 200 mg every 3 weeks or cemiplimab 350 mg every 2 weeks. During anti-PD-1 treatment, some patients continued daily vismodegib 150 mg. Blood samples averaged around 110,000 templates (range about 22,000-280,000) and 36,000 or so unique clonotypes. General study results and limits: Roughly two fifths of tumor TCR clonotypes were also found in blood.

The protocol was immunoSEQ multiplex PCR, while the TCRdb copy is restricted to in-frame clones and leaves out a portion. Of fewer than 50,000 clones listed, about 85% are singletons. The sequence derives from a human donor with basal cell carcinoma. The chain is built from TRBV11-3 and TRBJ1-1; D is undetermined. The material sequenced was PBMCs, taken before anti-PD-1 treatment. The CDR3 DNA reads as TGTGCCAGCAGCTTAGATCGCGGCACTGAAGCTTTCTTT. Encoded protein: CASSLDRGTEAFF.